This T cell receptor (beta chain) was documented in a study of T cells in Graves' hyperthyroidism and ophthalmopathy (dated by TCRdb to the late 2010s). Study-wide context: Peripheral blood was sampled at the time of initial diagnosis, prior to any treatment. TCR V-J signatures able to tell the groups apart were searched for in a discovery cohort of about a hundred patients, of whom more than 40 had Graves' ophthalmopathy and around 57 had stable Graves' hyperthyroidism. An independent validation cohort of 18 to 20 hyperthyroidism patients and 17 patients who later progressed to ophthalmopathy tested prospective prediction of ophthalmopathy. The 75 to 100 discovery patients were divided at random into training and test sets in a 7:3 ratio. Thyroid tissue and blood T-cell repertoires from six or seven Graves' hyperthyroidism patients were also compared in the study. After sampling, hyperthyroidism patients received methimazole starting at 30 mg daily, and ophthalmopathy patients received high-dose intravenous methylprednisolone. The paper reports TCR Vbeta CDR3 sequencing of over 130 peripheral blood samples: around 45 ophthalmopathy, fewer than 80 hyperthyroidism and about 17 progressor patients. Study-wide conclusions, independent of this receptor: No statistical method was used to fix the sample size in advance, and group allocation was not hidden from the investigators. In validation, the model predicted progression to ophthalmopathy with roughly 70% sensitivity and 72% to 85% specificity, a median of 6.5 months before onset. Most expanded thyroid clonotypes (frequency above 0.001) were also found in blood, which suggests that blood repertoires may mirror thyroid immune responses. Ophthalmopathy was separated from stable hyperthyroidism by a 13 V-J signature model, with just over 85% sensitivity and about 84% specificity obtained in cross-validation and 80%/75% obtained in testing.

Comments on this clonotype: Its target antigen remains unknown. Nothing much larger sits one base from this clone, and base qualities are not available.

CDR1 and CDR2 are read off the germline V gene (reference sequence) as LGHDT and YNNKEL. The junction shows trimming of 2 bases on V and 7 bases on J, plus 9 bases between the germline ends. The CDR3 numbers 13 residues from cysteine through phenylalanine. Only CDR3 DNA is held: 39 bases, read in frame from base 1. Hyperthyroidism patients were newly diagnosed, with disease duration under 2 months, and aged 18 to 65 years. Patients with uncontrolled infections, other autoimmune diseases, pregnancy or lactation were excluded. Clinical symptoms, serum thyroxine and TRAb, thyroid ultrasound, and orbital computed tomography formed the basis for the diagnoses. Blood from progressor patients was drawn when they were first diagnosed with hyperthyroidism, before any ophthalmopathy symptoms appeared. Ficoll-Paque density gradient centrifugation was used to isolate PBMCs from about 10 ml of fresh peripheral blood. Progressor patients were defined as those initially diagnosed with Graves' hyperthyroidism in whom ophthalmopathy developed during follow-up. Total RNA was extracted using Trizol reagent, and RNA quality was assessed on an Agilent 2100 Bioanalyzer.

Amplification of TCR beta CDR3 regions was carried out from RNA transcripts. The TCR CDR3 was subjected to a first round of RT-PCR using the HTBI primer set and the Qiagen OneStep RT-PCR kit. Libraries were constructed in a second round of multiplex PCR, after which size selection and purification were carried out. Sequencing of the libraries was done on an Illumina HiSeq2000 using paired-end 100 bp reads. In the paper's pipeline: SOAPnuke was used to process the raw data, throwing out any read that contained adapters or uncalled bases, had a mean Phred below 15, or lacked an exact constant-primer or identifier match. COPE v1.2.5 was used to merge the high-quality paired reads, and each unique nucleotide sequence was defined as a clonotype. Clonotypes were aligned to IMGT TRBV, TRBD and TRBJ reference segments using MiTCR v1.1. Only V-J combinations with frequency above 0.0001, covering about 99% of repertoires, were analysed. The TCS score was defined as F50 (clonal expansion) divided by E x V (chaos), with BLOSUM62-based TCRdist calculated between CDR3 peptides within each V-J. Welch's t-statistics and random forest reduced around 510 V-J features to 13, which were used in a naive Bayes classifier (R e1071). TCRdb took the public reads, trimmed them with fastp at Q25, ran MiXCR for clone calling and kept in-frame beta chains. Each entry merges the rows of one CDR3 protein and shows their most common DNA and genes. These V and J calls originate from TCRdb's pipeline instead of the authors' own analysis. Recorded for this sample are roughly 400,000 distinct CDR3 sequences; 15% to 19% of them occurred a single time. The ten most abundant clones make up about a quarter of the sample.

The TCR comes from a woman under 30 with Graves' hyperthyroidism that later progressed to Graves' ophthalmopathy. This chain is built from TRBV3-1 and TRBJ2-1; possibly the D gene is TRBD2, per 6 matching bases. Sequencing was carried out using blood. The bases read TGTGCCAGCAGCCAACTGGGGAGGAATGAGCAGTTCTTC. It translates to CASSQLGRNEQFF.